This note documents a single T cell receptor beta chain sequence. Its target is not known. Sequencing was performed with immunoSEQ multiplex PCR; in TCRdb, only in-frame clones are kept and a portion is missing. The sample comprises some 420,000 clones, more than 75% of which are singletons, and about 3.6% rests with the top ten. V trimming: 1 base; J trimming: 1 base; junction bases outside the gene matches: 10. CDR3 length: 17 amino acids. The data stem from a study of Ad26.COV2.S vaccination and SARS-CoV-2 variants. Study context: As a participant in COV1001, the donor was in the Ad26.COV2.S trial arm.

Study results and caveats: Vaccine and placebo recipients had similar non-spike TCR breadth. Recipients given vaccine exceeded placebo recipients in spike-specific TCR breadth. Substantial breadth was reported for post-vaccination spike-specific CD8+ and CD4+ T cells.

Treatment specified: some 20 received Ad26.COV2.S at low or high dose, single or two shots; 5 received placebo; per-sample allocation not given. Day 63 after the first injection of vaccine or placebo was the sampling time. The rearrangement joins TRBV23-1 to TRBJ2-7; 7 positions match TRBD2. TRBV23-1 is identified as an open reading frame with a role that is uncertain. This sample comprised peripheral blood, obtained in a trial of Ad26.COV2.S vaccine versus placebo. This clonotype was obtained from a person between 18 and 59 years old who received the Ad26.COV2.S COVID-19 vaccine or a placebo. The CDR3 here is CASSQFRASGTSYEQYF. CDR3 nucleotides: TGCGCCAGCAGTCAATTTCGGGCTAGCGGAACTTCCTACGAGCAGTACTTC.